This T cell receptor beta chain was retrieved from a study of blood T cell repertoires in COVID-19. On the study more broadly: The United States, Italy and Spain provided the acute and convalescent COVID-19 samples. Sources were T cells, B-cell-depleted T cells, or PBMCs; the material itself was cDNA or gDNA.

J gave up 8 bases and V 4 bases, and 6 bases lay outside the gene matches. The CDR3 runs 13 residues. CDR1 and CDR2 from the germline V gene are SGHNT and YYREEE (reference sequence). Authors' data handling: Reference gene primer amplification gave nucleated cell count estimates. Assay used: immunoSEQ multiplex PCR; TCRdb lists only in-frame clones, some missing. V and J calls and clone size are those listed in that table; D and trimming were worked out from the DNA. The data contain just under 150,000 clones, 89% of them singletons. The sample consisted of peripheral blood. The J gene is TRBJ2-7, the V gene TRBV5-4; TRBD1 matches at 10 bases. This sequence was found in a human donor in a cohort sampled during active COVID-19. CDR3 sequence: CASSPRGQGKQYF. In DNA, the CDR3 is TGTGCCAGCAGCCCGAGGGGACAGGGGAAGCAGTACTTC.